This is a list of T cell receptor beta chains from one sample in a study of radiation and T cells in renal cell carcinoma. Some clones are missing from TCRdb's copy, which holds only in-frame ones; the method was immunoSEQ multiplex PCR. This sample yields about 24,000 clones, of which around 57% are seen a single time; roughly a fifth belongs to the top ten. The sample here was tumor tissue, taken from a patient whose treatment was nephrectomy without radiotherapy. The receptor source for this set is a human donor with renal cell carcinoma. Each CDR3 is given without its conserved first and last residue. The size field is filled for only some rows; it gives once, few, many or a size class.

>TRBV7-9|-|TRBJ1-1
ASSPTGTNTEAF
>TRBV7-2|few|TRBJ2-3
ASSLVGTDTQY
>TRBV7-9|few|TRBJ2-3
ASSLGTRNTDTQY
>TRBV6-6|-|TRBJ2-3
ASSRATDTQY
>TRBV7-9|-|TRBJ2-7
ASSLADEGLGSYEQY
>TRBV29-1|-|TRBJ2-7
SVQRGGTTGREQY
>TRBV7-9|-|TRBJ1-1
ASSATWTELMNTEAF
>TRBV9|-|TRBJ1-1
ASSVGPTGTEAF
>TRBV7-2|-|TRBJ1-2
ASSSGGREGTYGYT
>TRBV5-6|-|TRBJ2-6
ASQQGPSGANVLT
>TRBV5-8|few|TRBJ2-6
ASSLGQMLNSGANVLT